The clone carrying this T cell receptor beta chain was recorded at least ten times. In germline, CDR1 is SQVTM, CDR2 ANQGSEA. Unmatched junction bases numbered 14, after V lost 5 bases and J lost 6 bases. The CDR3 runs to 16 residues. This entry belongs to a study of early T cells in non-severe SARS-CoV-2 infection. Each single cDNA molecule received a unique molecular identifier. TCRdb re-analysed the 5' RACE reads in MiXCR, keeping a single row per CDR3 protein. The top ten clones hold 7.3% of a sample with about 80,000 distinct CDR3 sequences, 5% of them seen once. V gene TRBV29-1 combines with J gene TRBJ2-2; 8 positions match TRBD1. The source material was whole blood, sampled at baseline. The clonotype comes from an adult who was a healthcare worker with PCR-confirmed SARS-CoV-2 infection or an uninfected control (not recorded which). In nucleotides, the CDR3 is TGCAGCGTTCTTGGGCAGGGGGCTATTCGAGCCGGGGAGCTGTTTTTT. Translation gives CSVLGQGAIRAGELFF.